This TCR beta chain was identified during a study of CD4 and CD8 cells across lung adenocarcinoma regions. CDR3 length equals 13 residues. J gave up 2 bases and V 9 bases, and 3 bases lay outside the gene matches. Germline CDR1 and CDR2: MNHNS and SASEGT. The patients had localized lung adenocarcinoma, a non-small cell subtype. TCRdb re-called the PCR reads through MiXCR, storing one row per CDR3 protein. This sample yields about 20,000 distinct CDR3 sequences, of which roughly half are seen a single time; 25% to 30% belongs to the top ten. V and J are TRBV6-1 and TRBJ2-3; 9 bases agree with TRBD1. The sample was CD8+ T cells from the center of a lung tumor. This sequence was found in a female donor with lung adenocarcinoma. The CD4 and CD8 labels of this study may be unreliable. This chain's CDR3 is CASGTGNTDTQYF. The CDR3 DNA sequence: TGTGCCAGTGGGACAGGGAACACAGATACGCAGTATTTT.